Below are 5 T cell receptor beta chains sequenced from a single sample in a study of blood T cell repertoires in COVID-19. Using immunoSEQ multiplex PCR, the repertoire was profiled, and TCRdb retains in-frame clones only, with some absent. The sample has 300,000 to 450,000 clones, about nine tenths seen once. The sequenced sample consisted of PBMCs or T cells enriched from blood (not recorded which). These receptors all come from a woman aged 30 to 39 who had been exposed to COVID-19.

This rearrangement joins TRBV23-1 to TRBJ1-5, with 9 positions matching TRBD1. TRBV23-1 is placed among ORFs of uncertain function. This CDR3 contains 17 residues. The trim removed 6 bases at V and 0 bases at J, leaving 9 bases unmatched. The CDR3 bases are TGCGCCAGCAGCCAGAAGGACAGGGGTTATAGCAATCAGCCCCAGCATTTT. Protein: CASSQKDRGYSNQPQHF.

V is TRBV5-1 and J is TRBJ2-7, with unresolved D. Germline V gene sequence: CDR1 SGHRS, CDR2 YFSETQ. Trimming took 4 bases from V and 6 from J, leaving 11 bases between them. This CDR3 is built from 12 residues. CDR3 sequence (DNA): TGCGCCAGCAGCGATGAGGTAGGCGAGCAGTACTTC. Translating gives CASSDEVGEQYF.

This sequence joins TRBV13 and TRBJ2-7; D might be TRBD1 (6 bases). The CDR3 loop spans 15 amino acids. The V and J ends lost 2 bases and 2 bases respectively, with 13 bases between them. CDR1 and CDR2 from the germline V gene are PRHDT and FYEKMQ (reference sequence). CDR3 in DNA: TGTGCCAGCAGCTTAAAGGGGGACAACCCCTACGAGCAGTACTTC. It encodes CASSLKGDNPYEQYF.

V and J are TRBV27 and TRBJ2-1; TRBD2 matches at 9 bases. The ends lost 1 base at V and 5 bases at J; junction bases unmatched: 6. The germline V gene has CDR1 MNHEY and CDR2 SMNVEV (reference sequence). The CDR3 has 16 residues. The CDR3 DNA is TGTGCCAGCAGTTTATTGTCCCCTAGCGGGAACAATGAGCAGTTCTTC. Amino acid sequence: CASSLLSPSGNNEQFF.

In this sample, this clone turned up once. The V and J genes are TRBV30 and TRBJ2-2; 11 positions agree with TRBD1. CDR1 is GTSNPN, CDR2 SVGIG, per germline (reference sequence). After removal of 3 bases from V and 4 bases from J, the junction contained 7 bases not matched to a gene. The CDR3 is 16 residues long. CDR3 coding DNA: TGTGCCTGGAGGGATTCCGGGACAGGGGGCACCGGGGAGCTGTTTTTT. Translating it yields CAWRDSGTGGTGELFF.